Each of the 20 T cell receptor beta chains below was sequenced from the same sample in a study of CD8 T cells in ankylosing spondylitis. Via MiXCR, TCRdb re-called the 5' RACE reads, giving one row per CDR3 protein. This table holds 25,000 to 30,000 distinct CDR3 sequences, 6.5% to 9% found once. Material for sequencing was blood. These receptors were taken from a male donor with ankylosing spondylitis or in good health (not recorded which).

The chain joins TRBV6-1 to TRBJ1-1, with unresolved D. This CDR3 comprises 13 residues. Per the germline V gene, CDR1 is MNHNS and CDR2 is SASEGT. Trimming stripped 6 bases from V and 8 bases from J, with 16 bases between. CDR3 in amino acids: CASRDKARAEAFF. The CDR3 DNA sequence: TGTGCCAGCAGAGACAAAGCTCGGGCGGAAGCTTTCTTT.

The chain links TRBV11-2 to TRBJ2-4; D uncertain. Trimming removed 1 base from V and 9 bases from J, with 4 bases in between. Germline CDR1 and CDR2: SGHAT and FQNNGV. This CDR3 has 11 residues. CDR3 sequence (DNA): TGTGCCAGCAGCTTAGGCACCATTCAGTACTTC. It specifies CASSLGTIQYF. The full variable domain, completed using reference TRBV11-2 and TRBJ2-4, is EAGVAQSPRYKIIEKRQSVAFWCNPISGHATLYWYQQILGQGPKLLIQFQNNGVVDDSQLPKDRFSAERLKGVDSTLKIQPAKLEDSAVYLCASSLGTIQYFGAGTRLSVL.

This clonotype appeared many times. DNA of the CDR3: TGTGCCAGCGGGCCTACCGGGGAGCTGTTTTTT. This encodes CASGPTGELFF. This chain joins TRBV12-3 or TRBV12-4 and TRBJ2-2; D remains unclear. V lost 8 bases to trimming and J lost 5 bases, with 6 bases between them. The CDR3 spans 11 residues.

This rearrangement joins TRBV18 to TRBJ2-1; D is unresolved. Germline assignment: CDR1 KGHSH and CDR2 LQKENI. Trimming removed 3 bases from V and 2 bases from J, with 11 bases in between. This CDR3 comprises 15 residues. CDR3 region: CASSPSRMTYNEQFF. CDR3 DNA sequence: TGTGCCAGCTCACCGAGCAGAATGACCTACAATGAGCAGTTCTTC.

In its sample, this clonotype was seen many times. This chain uses TRBV12-3 or TRBV12-4 with TRBJ1-1; D gene unclear. Trimming shortened V by 7 bases and J by 1 base, and 4 bases separated the two germline ends. The length of the CDR3 is 11 residues. CDR3 protein: CASTRNTEAFF. CDR3 DNA sequence: TGTGCCAGCACAAGGAACACTGAAGCTTTCTTT.

This clonotype was recorded once. J is TRBJ2-1 and V is TRBV20-1; D gene ambiguous. The CDR3 totals 10 residues. V lost 3 bases and J 8 bases, leaving 5 bases between the germline ends. CDR1 and CDR2 (germline): DFQATT, SNEGSKA (reference sequence). CDR3 nucleotides: TGCAGTGCTAGTTCCCATGAGCAGTTCTTC. Translation: CSASSHEQFF.

In its sample, this clonotype was seen a few times. The chain combines TRBV14 with TRBJ2-5; D is ambiguous. V was shortened by 4 bases and J by 4 bases, with 7 bases between the two germline ends. The CDR3 is made up of 12 amino acids. CDR1 SGHDN and CDR2 FVKESK come from the germline V gene. The CDR3, as DNA: TGTGCCAGCAGCCCCTTAGGAGAGACCCAGTACTTC. Its translation is CASSPLGETQYF.

This clonotype was counted ten times or more. The genes are TRBV28 and TRBJ2-3; D not certain. With 5 bases removed from V and 5 bases from J, the gap between germline ends came to 14 bases. Germline V gives CDR1 MDHEN, CDR2 SYDVKM. The CDR3 runs to 14 residues. Written as DNA, the CDR3 is TGTGCCAGCAGTCCCCTTGACTGGAAAGATACGCAGTATTTT. Translation: CASSPLDWKDTQYF.

This clonotype was observed many times. J is TRBJ2-1 and V is TRBV5-1; a weak D match, TRBD2 (6 bases). The germline V gene encodes CDR1 SGHRS and CDR2 YFSETQ. Trimming cost V 3 bases and J 7 bases, with 8 bases left between them. The CDR3 extends over 12 amino acids. The CDR3 loop is CASSWGENEQFF. The CDR3 bases are TGCGCCAGCAGCTGGGGGGAGAATGAGCAGTTCTTC.

The table lists this clonotype with a few counts. The rearrangement uses TRBV29-1 and TRBJ2-1; the match to TRBD1 covers 9 bases. The germline V gene encodes CDR1 SQVTM and CDR2 ANQGSEA. The V segment lost 6 bases and the J segment 6 bases; nucleotides outside the gene matches: 6. This CDR3 is built from 13 residues. The CDR3 DNA follows: TGCAGCGTCCCGGGACAGGGCGGCAATGAGCAGTTCTTC. Translating it yields CSVPGQGGNEQFF.

The rearrangement uses TRBV27 and TRBJ2-7, with D perhaps TRBD1 (6 bases). The CDR3 is 14 amino acids. V gave up 6 bases and J gave up 4 bases, with 16 bases separating them. Germline CDR1 is MNHEY and CDR2 is SMNVEV (reference sequence). In DNA form, the CDR3 reads TGTGCCAGCAGCCCCCGGGACACCCTATACGAGCAGTACTTC. Its translation: CASSPRDTLYEQYF.

CDR3 nucleotides: TGTGCCAGCAGCCGGACAGTGGGTATGGAACAGCCCCAGCATTTT. The encoded protein is CASSRTVGMEQPQHF. The chain combines TRBV7-2 with TRBJ1-5; weak D call: TRBD1 (6 bases). Per the germline V gene, CDR1 is SGHTA and CDR2 is FQGNSA. This CDR3 is built from 15 residues. Trimming pared 5 bases from V and 7 bases from J, leaving 18 bases between. The complete variable domain, with remaining parts taken from reference TRBV7-2 and TRBJ1-5, reads GAGVSQSPSNKVTEKGKDVELRCDPISGHTALYWYRQSLGQGLEFLIYFQGNSAPDKSGLPSDRFSAERTGGSVSTLTIQRTQQEDSAVYLCASSRTVGMEQPQHFGDGTRLSIL.

The CDR3 DNA follows: TGTGCCAGCAGCTTCGGGGGGCAGGGGGCCGGGGAGCTGTTTTTT. This gives the protein CASSFGGQGAGELFF. The chain has TRBV7-8 and TRBJ2-2; D is possibly TRBD1 or TRBD2 (7 bases each). V shed 3 bases and J shed 6 bases, with 14 bases lying between them. CDR3 length: 15 amino acids. The germline CDR1 and CDR2 sequences are SGHVS and FQNEAQ.

This clonotype was counted at least ten times. V gene TRBV20-1 combines with J gene TRBJ2-3, with D unclear. The CDR3 totals 13 residues. Trimming stripped 3 bases from V and 0 bases from J, with 7 bases between. CDR1 is DFQATT and CDR2 is SNEGSKA in the germline V gene (reference sequence). The CDR3 coding sequence is TGCAGTGCTAGTCTATCAAGCACAGATACGCAGTATTTT. Its protein product is CSASLSSTDTQYF.

The table lists this clonotype with a few counts. V is TRBV7-2 and J is TRBJ1-1; possible D gene TRBD1, 5 bases. Germline V gives CDR1 SGHTA, CDR2 FQGNSA. This CDR3 comprises 17 residues. The V and J ends lost 5 bases and 4 bases respectively, with 23 bases between them. Here the CDR3 DNA reads TGTGCCAGCAGCCCTGACCCCCAGGGATCCATGGGCACTGAAGCTTTCTTT. Its translation is CASSPDPQGSMGTEAFF. The complete variable domain, with remaining parts taken from reference TRBV7-2 and TRBJ1-1, reads GAGVSQSPSNKVTEKGKDVELRCDPISGHTALYWYRQSLGQGLEFLIYFQGNSAPDKSGLPSDRFSAERTGGSVSTLTIQRTQQEDSAVYLCASSPDPQGSMGTEAFFGQGTRLTVV.

Only a few counts were recorded for this clonotype. This chain joins TRBV9 and TRBJ2-3; maybe TRBD2 (6 bases). Deletions cut 4 bases from V and 4 bases from J, with 13 bases between. This CDR3 region has 14 residues. Germline V CDR1 and CDR2: SGDLS, YYNGEE. CDR3 loop: CASSPTSLPDTQYF. CDR3 nucleotides: TGTGCCAGCAGCCCGACTAGTCTCCCAGATACGCAGTATTTT.

This clonotype is termed medium-sized. V is TRBV20-1 and J is TRBJ2-1; weak D call: TRBD2 (5 bases). This CDR3 region has 12 residues. V gave up 3 bases and J gave up 2 bases, with 5 bases separating them. CDR1 is DFQATT and CDR2 is SNEGSKA in the germline V gene (reference sequence). In DNA form, the CDR3 reads TGCAGTGCTAGCGGGGCCTACAATGAGCAGTTCTTC. This translates into CSASGAYNEQFF.

This clonotype was picked up many times. This chain uses TRBV20-1 with TRBJ2-2; D not resolved. The ends were cut back, 1 base at V and 7 bases at J, with 4 bases in the middle. This CDR3 region has 11 residues. Per the germline V gene, CDR1 is DFQATT and CDR2 is SNEGSKA (reference sequence). The DNA of the CDR3 is TGCAGTGCTAGAGTGGGCGGGGAGCTGTTTTTT. The encoded protein is CSARVGGELFF.

V usage is TRBV2 and J usage is TRBJ2-1; maybe TRBD2 (5 bases). The V and J ends lost 3 bases and 9 bases respectively, with 15 bases between them. This CDR3 spans 14 amino acids. CDR1 is SNHLY, CDR2 FYNNEI, per germline. CDR3 amino acids: CASSDLTPEGEQFF. In DNA, the CDR3 is TGTGCCAGCAGTGATCTGACCCCTGAGGGTGAGCAGTTCTTC.

Here the CDR3 reads CATGLGNQPQHF. The CDR3 nucleotides are TGTGCCACTGGACTGGGCAATCAGCCCCAGCATTTT. The chain combines TRBV10-3 with TRBJ1-5; D ambiguous. V lost 10 bases and J 2 bases, leaving 9 bases between the germline ends. Germline CDR1 reads ENHRY; CDR2 reads SYGVKD. There are 12 residues in the CDR3.